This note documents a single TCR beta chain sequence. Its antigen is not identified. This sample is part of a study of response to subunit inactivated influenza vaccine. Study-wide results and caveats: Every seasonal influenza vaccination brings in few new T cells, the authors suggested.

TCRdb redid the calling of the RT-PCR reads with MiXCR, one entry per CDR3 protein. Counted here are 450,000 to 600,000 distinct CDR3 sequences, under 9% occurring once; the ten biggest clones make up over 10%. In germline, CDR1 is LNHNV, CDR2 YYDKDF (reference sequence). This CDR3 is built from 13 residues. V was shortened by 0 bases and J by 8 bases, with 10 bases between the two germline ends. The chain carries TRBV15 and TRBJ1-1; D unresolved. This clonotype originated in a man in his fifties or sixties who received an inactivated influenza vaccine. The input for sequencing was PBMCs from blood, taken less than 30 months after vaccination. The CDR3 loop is CATSRDLGGEAFF. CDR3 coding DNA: TGTGCCACCAGCAGAGATCTGGGCGGGGAAGCTTTCTTT.